The 22 T cell receptor beta chains reported below all come from one sample, sequenced in a study of T cells in Graves' hyperthyroidism and ophthalmopathy. TCR beta CDR3 regions were amplified from RNA transcripts. The HTBI set primed first-round TCR CDR3 RT-PCR. Each CDR3 protein is one row after TCRdb ran MiXCR on the multiplex PCR reads. Among nearly 250,000 distinct CDR3 sequences listed, 24% were seen once. Material for sequencing was blood. The receptors originated from a woman in her thirties or forties with Graves' ophthalmopathy.

In its sample, this clonotype was seen many times. The rearrangement joins TRBV24-1 to TRBJ1-1; D gene ambiguous. Germline-derived CDR1 and CDR2 are KGHDR and SFDVKD. The CDR3 length is 15 residues. Trimming pared 0 bases from V and 6 bases from J, leaving 13 bases between. CDR3 coding DNA: TGTGCCACCAGTGATTTGCATTCGGAGCTAGCTGAAGCTTTCTTT. Protein: CATSDLHSELAEAFF.

There are many counts of this clonotype. The rearrangement uses TRBV6-5 and TRBJ1-4, with a tentative D call TRBD1 (5 bases). V was trimmed by 4 bases and J by 0 bases, leaving 9 bases between them. Germline values: CDR1 MNHEY, CDR2 SVGAGI. The CDR3 spans 15 residues. The CDR3 nucleotides are TGTGCCAGCAGTTCCGACAGCGCAACTAATGAAAAACTGTTTTTT. Encoded protein: CASSSDSATNEKLFF.

This clonotype occurred many times. The V call is TRBV19, the J call TRBJ1-5, with D possibly being TRBD1 (6 bases). V was pared by 7 bases and J by 4 bases, with 8 bases between. From germline, CDR1 is LNHDA and CDR2 SQIVND (reference sequence). The CDR3 is 12 residues long. The DNA of the CDR3 is TGTGCCAGTAAAACAGGGAATCAGCCCCAGCATTTT. This sequence encodes CASKTGNQPQHF.

The rearrangement joins TRBV7-3 to TRBJ1-6; D might be TRBD1 (5 bases). The CDR3 is 14 residues long. Looked up from germline, CDR1 is SGHTA and CDR2 is FQGTGA. Trimming took off 5 bases at V and 7 bases at J, with 12 bases between the two ends. CDR3 sequence reads: CASSLGTANSPLHF. CDR3 bases: TGTGCCAGCAGCCTCGGGACTGCCAATTCACCCCTCCACTTT.

This clonotype was observed many times. This chain uses TRBV12-3 or TRBV12-4 with TRBJ2-7; D possibly corresponds to TRBD1 (5 bases). Deletions cut 0 bases from V and 6 bases from J, with 9 bases between. The CDR3 has 13 residues. CDR3 loop: CASSLAQGSEQYF. CDR3 sequence (DNA): TGTGCCAGCAGTTTAGCCCAGGGTTCCGAGCAGTACTTC.

This clonotype was counted at least ten times. The gene calls are TRBV28 and TRBJ1-5; D remains unclear. Germline CDR1 and CDR2: MDHEN and SYDVKM. CDR3 length: 14 residues. The V and J ends lost 7 bases and 1 base respectively, with 11 bases between them. The CDR3 region is CASTAGRSNQPQHF. The DNA for the CDR3 is TGTGCCAGCACGGCCGGCAGGAGCAATCAGCCCCAGCATTTT.

This clonotype has ten or more counts. The gene calls are TRBV19 and TRBJ2-7, with TRBD2 identical over 7 bases. There are 14 residues in the CDR3. With 5 bases clipped from V and 1 base from J, the junction kept 5 bases outside the gene matches. Per germline, CDR1 LNHDA and CDR2 SQIVND (reference sequence). CDR3 loop: CASSGGESSYEQYF. The CDR3 DNA is TGTGCCAGTAGTGGGGGGGAGAGTTCCTACGAGCAGTACTTC.

The V call is TRBV28, the J call TRBJ1-5; 7 positions match TRBD1. V was clipped by 6 bases and J by 5 bases; unmatched bases: 7. CDR3 length: 14 residues. The V gene's germline CDR1 is MDHEN and CDR2 SYDVKM. The CDR3 DNA reads TGTGCCAGCAGCCTCCCGACAGGGCATCAGCCCCAGCATTTT. Encoded protein: CASSLPTGHQPQHF.

V and J are TRBV6-1 and TRBJ2-7; D might be TRBD1 (8 bases). Between the trimmed V and J ends, which lost 6 bases and 5 bases, there was a span of 26 bases. Per the germline V gene, CDR1 is MNHNS and CDR2 is SASEGT. The CDR3 is made up of 17 amino acids. The CDR3 DNA follows: TGTGCCAGCAGCGGGACAGGAGAGGGCGGGGGTCGCCACGAGCAGTACTTC. As protein: CASSGTGEGGGRHEQYF.

This clonotype was seen repeatedly, ten times or more. The genes are TRBV5-1 and TRBJ2-7; D is undetermined. The CDR3 covers 13 residues. V was cut by 4 bases and J by 6 bases, with 14 bases left in between. Germline loops: CDR1 SGHRS, CDR2 YFSETQ. This chain's CDR3 is CASSHLPGLEQYF. The CDR3 DNA reads TGCGCCAGCAGCCACCTTCCGGGCCTCGAGCAGTACTTC.

This CDR3 reads CSALKGGYPNRQYF. CDR3 in DNA: TGCAGTGCCCTCAAGGGCGGGTACCCAAATCGGCAGTACTTC. The rearrangement uses TRBV20-1 and TRBJ2-7, with TRBD2 as a possible D gene (5 bases). V was shortened by 6 bases and J by 9 bases, with 24 bases between the two germline ends. Germline CDR1 and CDR2: DFQATT and SNEGSKA (reference sequence). This CDR3 has 14 amino acids.

This clonotype was seen at least ten times. The rearrangement uses TRBV6-1 and TRBJ2-2; a possible D gene is TRBD2 (5 bases). The CDR3 contains 15 residues. The germline V gene encodes CDR1 MNHNS and CDR2 SASEGT. V was trimmed by 5 bases and J by 2 bases, leaving 12 bases between them. The CDR3 protein is CASSPWTSNTGELFF. CDR3 sequence (DNA): TGTGCCAGCAGTCCTTGGACTTCTAACACCGGGGAGCTGTTTTTT.

This clonotype was picked up many times. This chain's CDR3 is CASSFHPLLEGAEAFF. The CDR3 DNA reads as TGTGCCAGCAGTTTCCACCCCCTATTGGAGGGGGCTGAAGCTTTCTTT. This chain links TRBV6-5 with TRBJ1-1; tentative D call: TRBD1 (6 bases). The CDR3 is 16 residues long. Trimming removed 4 bases at V and 6 bases at J, with 21 bases between. The germline gives CDR1 MNHEY, CDR2 SVGAGI.

The rearrangement links TRBV6-1 to TRBJ1-2; possible D gene TRBD1, 6 bases. The V gene lost 1 base and the J gene lost 8 bases, with 11 bases spanning the gap. The CDR3 has 13 amino acids. CDR1 and CDR2 (germline): MNHNS, SASEGT. The CDR3 DNA follows: TGTGCCAGCAGTGAAGGGGGGACAATCGGCTACACCTTC. It specifies CASSEGGTIGYTF.

The sample holds many counts of this clonotype. CDR3 sequence (DNA): TGTGCCAGCAGCGTATCGGGAGGAGAGGACTACGAGCAGTACTTC. This sequence encodes CASSVSGGEDYEQYF. The chain joins TRBV9 to TRBJ2-7, with 7 nucleotides matching TRBD2. Germline loops: CDR1 SGDLS, CDR2 YYNGEE. After removal of 1 base from V and 3 bases from J, the junction contained 7 bases not matched to a gene. CDR3 size: 15 residues. Full variable domain (rest looked up from reference TRBV9 and TRBJ2-7): DSGVTQTPKHLITATGQRVTLRCSPRSGDLSVYWYQQSLDQGLQFLIQYYNGEERAKGNILERFSAQQFPDLHSELNLSSLELGDSALYFCASSVSGGEDYEQYFGPGTRLTVT.

This clonotype was seen many times. V is TRBV12-3 or TRBV12-4 and J is TRBJ2-5; D is perhaps TRBD1 or TRBD2 (5 bases each). The CDR3 is 14 residues long. V was trimmed by 5 bases and J by 5 bases, leaving 15 bases between them. CDR3 bases: TGTGCCAGCAGTCCAGGGACCTATCCGGAGACCCAGTACTTC. The encoded protein is CASSPGTYPETQYF.

There are many counts of this clonotype. This chain joins TRBV4-2 and TRBJ1-2; D not certain. CDR3 length: 13 residues. Looked up from germline, CDR1 is LGHNA and CDR2 is YNFKEQ. V lost 1 base and J lost 1, with 4 bases in between. The CDR3 here is CASSQGGNYGYTF. The CDR3 DNA follows: TGTGCCAGCAGCCAAGGCGGTAACTATGGCTACACCTTC.

This clonotype was counted at least ten times. The CDR3 sequence: CASSLRPPGQGARRTGDEQYF. For the CDR3, the DNA is TGTGCCAGCAGCTTAAGGCCTCCGGGACAGGGGGCGCGGCGGACAGGGGACGAGCAGTACTTC. This chain links TRBV7-3 with TRBJ2-7; 12 nucleotides align to TRBD1. CDR3 length: 21 amino acids. Germline V gene data show CDR1 as SGHTA and CDR2 as FQGTGA. Trimming removed 1 base from V and 5 bases from J; junction bases left unmatched: 21.

This clonotype was counted many times. CDR3 nucleotides: TGTGCCAGCAGCTTGTCGGCAGCTGGCGGCTACACCTTC. It yields the protein CASSLSAAGGYTF. The chain joins TRBV5-5 to TRBJ1-2; D ambiguous. The length of the CDR3 is 13 residues. Trimming stripped 1 base from V and 8 bases from J, with 12 bases between. Germline V lookup: CDR1 SGHKS, CDR2 YYEKEE (reference sequence).

This clonotype appeared many times. The chain uses TRBV6-5 and TRBJ2-3; the D gene is possibly TRBD2 (5 bases). V shed 2 bases and J shed 2 bases, with 14 bases lying between them. Germline V CDR1 and CDR2: MNHEY, SVGAGI. This CDR3 contains 16 residues. The CDR3 nucleotides read TGTGCCAGCAGTTACCTATTGGGCGGGCCCACAGATACGCAGTATTTT. Protein product: CASSYLLGGPTDTQYF.

At least ten counts were recorded for this clonotype. The chain uses TRBV13 and TRBJ2-7; TRBD2 aligns across 10 bases. The CDR3 is 17 residues long. The germline gives CDR1 PRHDT, CDR2 FYEKMQ (reference sequence). V was clipped by 5 bases and J by 3 bases; unmatched bases: 13. CDR3 nucleotide sequence: TGTGCCAGCAGCCCGGCGTCTAGCGGGAGTAGTATCTACGAGCAGTACTTC. Its protein is CASSPASSGSSIYEQYF.

This clonotype was picked up many times. The J gene is TRBJ2-3, the V gene TRBV27; perhaps TRBD1 as D (5 bases). CDR3 length: 13 amino acids. Germline CDR1 is MNHEY and CDR2 is SMNVEV (reference sequence). Trimming shortened V by 5 bases and J by 6 bases, and 12 bases separated the two germline ends. CDR3 bases: TGTGCCAGCAGTCGGACAAACAGGGATACGCAGTATTTT. Protein: CASSRTNRDTQYF.